One sample yielded the 18 T cell receptor beta chains listed below, sequenced in a study of blood T cell repertoires in COVID-19. The method was immunoSEQ multiplex PCR; TCRdb's version includes in-frame clones alone and lacks a portion of them. The sample holds 210,000 or so clones, approximately 80% seen once. The material sequenced was peripheral blood. The receptors come from a woman aged 80 or over with acute or convalescent COVID-19.

The chain employs TRBV15 and TRBJ2-7; D not resolved. Germline CDR1 LNHNV, CDR2 YYDKDF (reference sequence). V lost 6 bases and J 0 bases, leaving 15 bases between the germline ends. CDR3 length: 15 amino acids. CDR3: CATSPEIGGSYEQYF. CDR3 nucleotide sequence: TGTGCCACCAGTCCAGAGATCGGCGGCTCCTACGAGCAGTACTTC.

This rearrangement joins TRBV7-3 to TRBJ2-6; D remains unclear. Germline CDR1 is SGHTA and CDR2 is FQGTGA. V gave up 1 base and J gave up 0 bases, with 7 bases separating them. The CDR3 is 16 amino acids. The CDR3 reads CASSLRASSGANVLTF. The CDR3 DNA reads as TGTGCCAGCAGCTTAAGGGCCAGCTCTGGGGCCAACGTCCTGACTTTC.

The chain has TRBV11-2 and TRBJ2-2; D gene ambiguous. CDR3 length equals 14 residues. The ends were cut back, 2 bases at V and 2 bases at J, with 6 bases in the middle. Germline values: CDR1 SGHAT, CDR2 FQNNGV. CDR3 amino acids: CASSLQQNTGELFF. DNA for the CDR3: TGTGCCAGCAGCTTACAACAAAACACCGGGGAGCTGTTTTTT.

This rearrangement joins TRBV28 to TRBJ1-4; TRBD1 is a possible D gene (5 bases). Looked up from germline, CDR1 is MDHEN and CDR2 is SYDVKM. The CDR3 loop spans 14 amino acids. The ends were cut back, 2 bases at V and 7 bases at J, with 11 bases in the middle. The chain's CDR3 is CASSLRQGIEKLFF. The CDR3 coding sequence is TGTGCCAGCAGTTTACGGCAGGGAATTGAAAAACTGTTTTTT.

Written as DNA, the CDR3 is TGTGCCAGCAGCCCGCTACGGGACAGAATTACCTCGAACACTGAAGCTTTCTTT. It is translated as CASSPLRDRITSNTEAFF. This chain uses TRBV21-1 with TRBJ1-1; TRBD1 reflects the table's D call only, with no check against the DNA. TRBV21-1 is classified as a pseudogene. The CDR3 sequence is 18 residues long.

This chain links TRBV4-3 with TRBJ1-3, with D possibly matching TRBD1 (5 bases). CDR1 and CDR2 from the germline V gene are LGHNA and YSLEER. The CDR3 extends over 18 amino acids. V dropped 1 base and J dropped 3 bases, with 19 bases sitting between them. This CDR3 reads CASSQGGGIGGSGNTIYF. The CDR3 bases are TGCGCCAGCAGCCAAGGTGGGGGGATCGGGGGTAGTGGAAACACCATATATTTT.

The chain is built from TRBV11-3 and TRBJ2-6, with TRBD1 matching 7 bases. The CDR3 runs to 18 residues. Trimming took 5 bases from V and 4 from J; bases not matched to a gene: 14. CDR1 is SGHNT and CDR2 is YENEEA in the germline V gene. In DNA form, the CDR3 reads TGTGCCAGCAGCCCCGGGACAGCCGGTTGGAGCGGGGCCAACGTCCTGACTTTC. Protein: CASSPGTAGWSGANVLTF.

This rearrangement joins TRBV7-9 to TRBJ1-3; D is possibly TRBD1 (5 bases). The ends were cut back, 3 bases at V and 2 bases at J, with 8 bases in the middle. The V gene's germline CDR1 is SEHNR and CDR2 FQNEAQ (reference sequence). This CDR3 is 14 amino acids long. CDR3 protein: CASSLGGTGNTIYF. Written as DNA, the CDR3 is TGTGCCAGCAGCTTGGGGGGAACTGGAAACACCATATATTTT.

The count of this clone is one. The V gene is TRBV19, the J gene TRBJ1-4; 7 nucleotides align to TRBD1. After removal of 5 bases from V and 0 bases from J, the junction contained 6 bases not matched to a gene. The CDR3 extends over 16 amino acids. Germline CDR1 LNHDA, CDR2 SQIVND (reference sequence). The CDR3 region has the DNA TGTGCCAGTAGTCCGCGACAGGGAGCAACTAATGAAAAACTGTTTTTT. Encoded protein: CASSPRQGATNEKLFF. Full variable domain (outside the CDR3, taken from reference TRBV19 and TRBJ1-4): DGGITQSPKYLFRKEGQNVTLSCEQNLNHDAMYWYRQDPGQGLRLIYYSQIVNDFQKGDIAEGYSVSREKKESFPLTVTSAQKNPTAFYLCASSPRQGATNEKLFFGSGTQLSVL.

The chain is built from TRBV5-4 and TRBJ2-7; TRBD2 agrees at 8 bases. The CDR3 covers 15 residues. The germline V gene has CDR1 SGHNT and CDR2 YYREEE (reference sequence). J was trimmed by 1 base and V by 4 bases; bases with no gene match: 7. The CDR3 is CASSAAGTSSYEQYF. For the CDR3, the DNA is TGTGCCAGCAGCGCAGCCGGGACTAGTTCCTACGAGCAGTACTTC.

The gene calls are TRBV21-1 and TRBJ1-2. TRBV21-1 is a recognized pseudogene. CDR3 length equals 15 residues. For the CDR3, the DNA is TGTGCCAGCAGCAAAGGGGGAGGGGTCTACTATGGCTACACCTTC. This translates into CASSKGGGVYYGYTF.

This rearrangement joins TRBV19 to TRBJ2-7, with TRBD2 as a possible D gene (6 bases). The V end lost 8 bases, the J end lost 0 bases, and 14 bases lay between the germline ends. This CDR3 is 14 amino acids long. CDR1 is LNHDA and CDR2 is SQIVND in the germline V gene (reference sequence). The CDR3 loop reads CASSGRGNSYEQYF. CDR3 coding DNA: TGTGCCAGTTCTGGCCGGGGGAACTCCTACGAGCAGTACTTC.

This clone was recorded only once. The junction departs from germline at one end; a sequencing error may be responsible. The chain links TRBV7-7 to TRBJ1-2, with 8 nucleotides matching TRBD1. The CDR3 length is 13 residues. Per germline, CDR1 SSHAT and CDR2 FNYEAQ (reference sequence). This chain's CDR3 is CASTPDRDYGYTF. CDR3 nucleotide sequence: TGTGCTAGCACTCCGGACAGGGATTATGGCTACACCTTC.

The chain recombines TRBV7-9 with TRBJ2-7, with TRBD2 matching over 13 bases. The germline gives CDR1 SEHNR, CDR2 FQNEAQ (reference sequence). With V trimmed by 5 bases and J by 5 bases, 6 bases remained unmatched. The CDR3 is made up of 15 amino acids. The CDR3 DNA is TGTGCCAGCAGCACGAGGACTAGCGGGGGCGACGAGCAGTACTTC. Encoded protein: CASSTRTSGGDEQYF.

This chain joins TRBV7-2 and TRBJ2-7; 7 nucleotides agree with TRBD1. Germline trimming cut 1 base from V and 1 base from J; bases unmatched to any gene: 4. Germline V gives CDR1 SGHTA, CDR2 FQGNSA. This CDR3 region has 15 residues. This CDR3 reads CASSLGGTESYEQYF. As DNA, the CDR3 is TGTGCCAGCAGCTTAGGTGGGACAGAATCCTACGAGCAGTACTTC. The whole variable domain, remainder taken from reference TRBV7-2 and TRBJ2-7, is GAGVSQSPSNKVTEKGKDVELRCDPISGHTALYWYRQSLGQGLEFLIYFQGNSAPDKSGLPSDRFSAERTGGSVSTLTIQRTQQEDSAVYLCASSLGGTESYEQYFGPGTRLTVT.

The table lists this clone with a count of one. The chain is built from TRBV10-3 and TRBJ2-5, with a tentative D call TRBD2 (7 bases). The ends were cut back, 10 bases at V and 1 base at J, with 13 bases in the middle. CDR3 size: 13 residues. Looked up from germline, CDR1 is ENHRY and CDR2 is SYGVKD. CDR3 sequence reads: CATTAGAQETQYF. CDR3 nucleotides: TGTGCCACCACCGCGGGGGCCCAAGAGACCCAGTACTTC.

The chain has TRBV2 and TRBJ1-3, with TRBD1 as a possible D gene (5 bases). V gave up 6 bases and J gave up 2 bases, with 11 bases separating them. The CDR3 has 14 amino acids. Germline CDR1 and CDR2: SNHLY and FYNNEI. The CDR3: CASRPQGAGNTIYF. The CDR3 DNA reads TGTGCCAGCAGACCTCAGGGTGCTGGAAACACCATATATTTT.

This clone showed up just once. This chain uses TRBV28 with TRBJ1-2; D is unclear. Trimming pared 3 bases from V and 0 bases from J, leaving 11 bases between. The CDR3 loop spans 15 amino acids. Germline CDR1 MDHEN, CDR2 SYDVKM. The CDR3 here is CASSFPGSANYGYTF. The CDR3, as DNA: TGTGCCAGCAGTTTCCCGGGGTCGGCTAACTATGGCTACACCTTC.